The 29 T cell receptor beta chains below were found in one sample sequenced in a study of cytomegalovirus exposure and HLA in healthy donors. Using immunoSEQ multiplex PCR, the repertoire was profiled, and TCRdb retains in-frame clones only, with some absent. Altogether about 160,000 clones are present, roughly 90% being singletons, with the ten largest covering 4.5% to 7%. The sample was PBMCs. The source is a woman in her thirties in good health and CMV-seronegative.

The chain recombines TRBV6-5 with TRBJ2-2; D unresolved. The CDR3 is made up of 13 amino acids. V lost 2 bases to trimming and J lost 6 bases, with 7 bases between them. Germline CDR1 reads MNHEY; CDR2 reads SVGAGI. The CDR3 spells CASSYRPPGELFF. CDR3 nucleotide sequence: TGTGCCAGCAGTTACCGTCCTCCCGGGGAGCTGTTTTTT.

The chain has TRBV15 and TRBJ1-4; TRBD1 might be the D (5 bases). CDR1 is LNHNV, CDR2 YYDKDF, per germline (reference sequence). The length of the CDR3 is 15 residues. Trimming took off 0 bases at V and 8 bases at J, with 13 bases between the two ends. The CDR3 DNA sequence: TGTGCCACCAGCAGAGATCAGGGAGGAAGGGAAAAACTGTTTTTT. It encodes CATSRDQGGREKLFF.

This chain links TRBV2 with TRBJ1-4; D unresolved. V was clipped by 2 bases and J by 10 bases, with 8 bases between them. Germline V gives CDR1 SNHLY, CDR2 FYNNEI. The CDR3 consists of 12 residues. The CDR3 region has the DNA TGTGCCAGCAGTGAATCTGCTGCAAAACTGTTTTTT. Protein: CASSESAAKLFF.

The chain combines TRBV25-1 with TRBJ1-2; D uncertain. Trimming stripped 6 bases from V and 5 bases from J, with 7 bases between. The CDR3 totals 11 residues. CDR1 and CDR2 from the germline V gene are MGHDK and SYGVNS. The CDR3 loop reads CASSLNYGYTF. CDR3 DNA sequence: TGTGCCAGCAGCCTAAATTATGGCTACACCTTC.

The chain carries TRBV19 and TRBJ2-7; 7 bases line up with TRBD1. J lost 5 bases, V lost 5 bases, and 12 bases had no gene match. The CDR3 has 15 residues. Per the germline V gene, CDR1 is LNHDA and CDR2 is SQIVND (reference sequence). The CDR3 here is CASSYAGGRFDEQYF. The CDR3 DNA follows: TGTGCCAGTAGTTACGCAGGGGGTCGGTTTGACGAGCAGTACTTC.

The rearrangement uses TRBV9 and TRBJ2-1; D may be TRBD1 or TRBD2 (5 bases each). Germline V lookup: CDR1 SGDLS, CDR2 YYNGEE. V lost 4 bases and J 6 bases, leaving 11 bases between the germline ends. CDR3 length equals 13 residues. DNA for the CDR3: TGTGCCAGCAGCTGGGGGATTTCCAATGAGCAGTTCTTC. Translating it yields CASSWGISNEQFF.

In nucleotides, the CDR3 is TGTGCCAGCAGAAAGGGGACAGGGGTCTATGAGCAGTTCTTC. It is translated as CASRKGTGVYEQFF. The chain is built from TRBV6-5 and TRBJ2-1; 10 nucleotides match TRBD1. Trimming removed 6 bases from V and 8 bases from J; junction bases left unmatched: 7. Germline V CDR1 and CDR2: MNHEY, SVGAGI. This CDR3 contains 14 residues.

V and J are TRBV5-4 and TRBJ1-1; D unclear. The CDR3 length is 14 residues. The germline V gene has CDR1 SGHNT and CDR2 YYREEE (reference sequence). V lost 2 bases and J 5 bases, leaving 13 bases between the germline ends. This CDR3 is CASSFNTAGTEAFF. CDR3 nucleotides: TGTGCCAGCAGCTTCAACACGGCCGGGACTGAAGCTTTCTTT. Drawing the rest from reference TRBV5-4 and TRBJ1-1, the complete variable domain is ETGVTQSPTHLIKTRGQQVTLRCSSQSGHNTVSWYQQALGQGPQFIFQYYREEENGRGNFPPRFSGLQFPNYSSELNVNALELDDSALYLCASSFNTAGTEAFFGQGTRLTVV.

V is TRBV4-1 and J is TRBJ2-5; maybe TRBD2 (5 bases). Germline CDR1 reads MGHRA; CDR2 reads YSYEKL. This CDR3 has 15 residues. Trimming shortened V by 0 bases and J by 1 base, and 9 bases separated the two germline ends. As DNA, the CDR3 is TGCGCCAGCAGCCAAGATGGGAGAAGCCAAGAGACCCAGTACTTC. This encodes CASSQDGRSQETQYF.

This clone appeared once. This chain links TRBV6-5 with TRBJ2-1, with TRBD2 matching over 7 bases. The germline CDR1 and CDR2 sequences are MNHEY and SVGAGI. The CDR3 extends over 14 amino acids. V lost 0 bases and J lost 6; bases outside the gene matches: 2. The DNA of the CDR3 is TGTGCCAGCAGTTACTCGATAGCGGGCAATGAGCAGTTCTTC. It codes for CASSYSIAGNEQFF.

DNA for the CDR3: TGTGCCAGCCGAAGCGGAGCACTCAACTACGAGCAGTACTTC. This encodes CASRSGALNYEQYF. The rearrangement links TRBV28 to TRBJ2-7; TRBD2 might be the D (5 bases). This CDR3 region has 14 residues. Between the trimmed V and J ends, which lost 8 bases and 3 bases, there was a span of 17 bases. In germline, CDR1 is MDHEN, CDR2 SYDVKM.

J is TRBJ1-5 and V is TRBV7-8, with D perhaps matching TRBD1 (5 bases). The CDR3 covers 10 residues. The V gene's germline CDR1 is SGHVS and CDR2 FQNEAQ. CDR3 DNA sequence: TGTGCTGTAGGGGACCCACCCCAGCATTTT. It codes for CAVGDPPQHF.

The gene calls are TRBV29-1 and TRBJ2-1; D is uncertain. The V end lost 0 bases, the J end lost 2 bases, and 11 bases lay between the germline ends. Germline V gene lookup returns CDR1 SQVTM and CDR2 ANQGSEA. The CDR3 covers 15 residues. The CDR3 DNA reads TGCAGCGTTGAAGATCCTAGGTTTACCTACAATGAGCAGTTCTTC. Protein: CSVEDPRFTYNEQFF.

The rearrangement links TRBV5-5 to TRBJ1-2; 8 nucleotides line up with TRBD1. From germline, CDR1 is SGHKS and CDR2 YYEKEE (reference sequence). The CDR3 has 14 residues. With 4 bases clipped from V and 9 bases from J, the junction kept 11 bases outside the gene matches. CDR3 in DNA: TGTGCCAGCAGCCCGCATAGGGACAGGTTTAGCTACACCTTC. Translating it yields CASSPHRDRFSYTF.

The chain has TRBV4-2 and TRBJ2-1; D remains ambiguous. V was cut by 1 base and J by 2 bases, with 6 bases left in between. Germline V gene sequence: CDR1 LGHNA, CDR2 YNFKEQ. This CDR3 has 14 amino acids. The CDR3 spells CASSQAVAYNEQFF. The DNA for the CDR3 is TGTGCCAGCAGCCAAGCGGTAGCCTACAATGAGCAGTTCTTC.

This clone was found a few times. CDR3 residues: CATAPGQFYGYTF. In DNA form, the CDR3 reads TGTGCCACCGCCCCTGGACAGTTCTATGGCTACACCTTC. This rearrangement joins TRBV6-1 to TRBJ1-2; D perhaps matches TRBD1 (6 bases). V was trimmed by 10 bases and J by 4 bases, leaving 16 bases between them. CDR3 length: 13 residues. Per germline, CDR1 MNHNS and CDR2 SASEGT.

The chain uses TRBV11-2 and TRBJ1-1, with D perhaps TRBD1 (5 bases). This CDR3 has 13 amino acids. Germline values: CDR1 SGHAT, CDR2 FQNNGV. Trimming took 0 bases from V and 8 from J, leaving 10 bases between them. The CDR3: CASSLDAGGEAFF. The CDR3 DNA sequence: TGTGCCAGCAGCTTAGATGCCGGGGGGGAAGCTTTCTTT.

The V and J genes are TRBV6-1 and TRBJ1-2; D ambiguous. The V gene lost 1 base and the J gene lost 8 bases, with 17 bases spanning the gap. This CDR3 spans 15 amino acids. Per the germline V gene, CDR1 is MNHNS and CDR2 is SASEGT. The CDR3 sequence is CASSEGVTRKKGYTF. CDR3 coding DNA: TGTGCCAGCAGTGAAGGGGTGACACGCAAAAAGGGCTACACCTTC.

This chain uses TRBV7-9 with TRBJ1-2, with D tentatively TRBD1 (6 bases). Germline values: CDR1 SEHNR, CDR2 FQNEAQ (reference sequence). The germline V and J ends were trimmed by 4 bases and 7 bases, with 10 bases remaining between them. The CDR3 contains 12 residues. CDR3 amino acids: CASSSGDTGYTF. DNA of the CDR3: TGTGCCAGCAGCTCGGGGGACACTGGCTACACCTTC.

This chain links TRBV9 with TRBJ2-1; TRBD1 is a possible D gene (6 bases). This CDR3 region has 16 residues. Trimming stripped 0 bases from V and 7 bases from J, with 17 bases between. CDR1 and CDR2 (germline): SGDLS, YYNGEE. The CDR3 sequence: CASSVAPVRGLNEQFF. The CDR3 DNA sequence: TGTGCCAGCAGCGTAGCTCCTGTAAGGGGGTTAAATGAGCAGTTCTTC.

J is TRBJ2-1 and V is TRBV14; D possibly corresponds to TRBD2 (6 bases). This CDR3 is built from 15 residues. CDR1 is SGHDN and CDR2 is FVKESK in the germline V gene. V was trimmed by 2 bases and J by 5 bases, leaving 13 bases between them. The CDR3 DNA sequence: TGTGCCAGCAGCCAATCCGCCGGGAGTAACAATGAGCAGTTCTTC. Residues: CASSQSAGSNNEQFF.

The chain couples TRBV15 to TRBJ2-1; D ambiguous. This CDR3 has 14 amino acids. CDR1 and CDR2 from the germline V gene are LNHNV and YYDKDF (reference sequence). V was pared by 0 bases and J by 9 bases, with 12 bases between. CDR3 region: CATSRDVGRSEQFF. The CDR3, as DNA: TGTGCCACCAGCAGAGATGTCGGCCGGTCTGAGCAGTTCTTC. Based on the CDR3 plus reference TRBV15 and TRBJ2-1, the full variable domain is DAMVIQNPRYQVTQFGKPVTLSCSQTLNHNVMYWYQQKSSQAPKLLFHYYDKDFNNEADTPDNFQSRRPNTSFCFLDIRSPGLGDTAMYLCATSRDVGRSEQFFGPGTRLTVL.

The rearrangement links TRBV7-6 to TRBJ2-1; perhaps TRBD2 as D (6 bases). Germline assignment: CDR1 SGHVS and CDR2 FNYEAQ. There are 16 residues in the CDR3. V was shortened by 3 bases and J by 7 bases, with 19 bases between the two germline ends. This CDR3 reads CASSFHTGSRGNEQFF. The CDR3 DNA reads as TGTGCCAGCAGCTTCCACACGGGGAGCCGGGGGAATGAGCAGTTCTTC.

The DNA for the CDR3 is TGTGCCAGCAGCGTAGATGTGGGAATTACCCGCTCTGGAAACACCATATATTTT. Translation: CASSVDVGITRSGNTIYF. V is TRBV9 and J is TRBJ1-3, with unresolved D. CDR3 length: 18 residues. Germline V gives CDR1 SGDLS, CDR2 YYNGEE. Trimming stripped 0 bases from V and 0 bases from J, with 16 bases between.

This chain joins TRBV4-3 and TRBJ2-7, with TRBD1 matching over 7 bases. Germline V CDR1 and CDR2: LGHNA, YSLEER. This CDR3 is 15 amino acids long. V trimming: 0 bases; J trimming: 4 bases; junction bases outside the gene matches: 6. DNA of the CDR3: TGCGCCAGCAGCCAAGATCCGGGACAGATTTACGAGCAGTACTTC. Protein sequence: CASSQDPGQIYEQYF.

The CDR3 DNA follows: TGTGCCAGCAGCGTAGTCGGGGGTTGGGAAGAGACCCAGTACTTC. The encoded protein is CASSVVGGWEETQYF. This chain connects TRBV9 to TRBJ2-5; possible D gene TRBD2, 6 bases. This CDR3 contains 15 residues. The V and J ends lost 0 bases and 3 bases respectively, with 12 bases between them. The germline V gene has CDR1 SGDLS and CDR2 YYNGEE.

This sequence joins TRBV29-1 and TRBJ2-1; 9 bases match TRBD2. Germline V gene sequence: CDR1 SQVTM, CDR2 ANQGSEA. The CDR3 sequence is 14 residues long. V was clipped by 3 bases and J by 4 bases; unmatched bases: 4. The CDR3 region is CSVEASGEYNEQFF. The CDR3 bases are TGCAGCGTTGAGGCTAGCGGGGAATACAATGAGCAGTTCTTC.

The chain has TRBV5-6 and TRBJ2-7; TRBD2 aligns across 8 bases. V was clipped by 2 bases and J by 2 bases; unmatched bases: 3. Looked up from germline, CDR1 is SGHDT and CDR2 is YYEEEE. The CDR3 is made up of 14 amino acids. DNA for the CDR3: TGTGCCAGCAGCTTCCCGGGACTAGCCTACGAGCAGTACTTC. Translated, it gives CASSFPGLAYEQYF. The full variable domain, completed using reference TRBV5-6 and TRBJ2-7, is DAGVTQSPTHLIKTRGQQVTLRCSPKSGHDTVSWYQQALGQGPQFIFQYYEEEERQRGNFPDRFSGHQFPNYSSELNVNALLLGDSALYLCASSFPGLAYEQYFGPGTRLTVT.

The gene calls are TRBV9 and TRBJ2-1, with 7 positions matching TRBD2. The CDR3 runs 13 residues. CDR1 is SGDLS and CDR2 is YYNGEE in the germline V gene. The V gene end was trimmed by 3 bases and the J gene end by 7 bases; junction bases not matched to a gene: 4. The DNA for the CDR3 is TGTGCCAGCAGCGAGGGGAGGGAGAATGAGCAGTTCTTC. This encodes CASSEGRENEQFF.